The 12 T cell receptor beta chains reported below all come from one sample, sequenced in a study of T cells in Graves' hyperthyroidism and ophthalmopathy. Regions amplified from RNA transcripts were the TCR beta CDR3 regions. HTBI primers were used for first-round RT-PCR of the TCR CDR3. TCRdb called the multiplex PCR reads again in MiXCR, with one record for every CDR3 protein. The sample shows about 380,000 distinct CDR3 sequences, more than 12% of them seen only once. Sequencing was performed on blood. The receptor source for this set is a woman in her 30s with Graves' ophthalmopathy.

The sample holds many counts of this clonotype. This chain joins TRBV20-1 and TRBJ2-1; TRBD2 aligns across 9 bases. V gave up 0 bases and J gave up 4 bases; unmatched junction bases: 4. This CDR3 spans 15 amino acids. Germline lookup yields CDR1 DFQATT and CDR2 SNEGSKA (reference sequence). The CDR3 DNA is TGCAGTGCTAGAGATTGGGCGGGGGGGTACAATGAGCAGTTCTTC. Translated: CSARDWAGGYNEQFF.

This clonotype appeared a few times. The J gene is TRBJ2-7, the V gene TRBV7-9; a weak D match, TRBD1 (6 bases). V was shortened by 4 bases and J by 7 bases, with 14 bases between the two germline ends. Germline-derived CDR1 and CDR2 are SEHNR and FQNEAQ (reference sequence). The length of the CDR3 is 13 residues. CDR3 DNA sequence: TGTGCCAGCAGCTCGACAGGATTCGGGGAGCAGTACTTC. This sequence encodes CASSSTGFGEQYF.

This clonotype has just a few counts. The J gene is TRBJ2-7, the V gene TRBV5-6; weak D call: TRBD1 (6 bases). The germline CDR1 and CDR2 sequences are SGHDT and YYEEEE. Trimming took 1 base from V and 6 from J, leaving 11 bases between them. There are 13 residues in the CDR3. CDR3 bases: TGTGCCAGCAGCTTGATCAGGGGAATCGAGCAGTACTTC. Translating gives CASSLIRGIEQYF.

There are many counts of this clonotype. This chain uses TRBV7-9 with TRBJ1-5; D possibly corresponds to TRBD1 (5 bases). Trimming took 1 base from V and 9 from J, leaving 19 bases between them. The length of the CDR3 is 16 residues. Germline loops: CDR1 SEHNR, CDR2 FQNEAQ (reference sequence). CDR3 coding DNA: TGTGCCAGCAGCTTAGGTTGGAGTGGGGCCCTAGGGCCCCAGCATTTT. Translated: CASSLGWSGALGPQHF.

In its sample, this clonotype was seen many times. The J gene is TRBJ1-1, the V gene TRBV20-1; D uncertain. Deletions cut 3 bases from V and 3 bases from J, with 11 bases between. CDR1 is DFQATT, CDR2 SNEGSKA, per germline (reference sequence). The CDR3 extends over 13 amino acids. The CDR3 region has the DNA TGCAGTGCTAGTGGCAGATTACACACTGAAGCTTTCTTT. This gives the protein CSASGRLHTEAFF.

The CDR3 protein is CSVDPGAVVKETQYF. DNA of the CDR3: TGCAGCGTTGATCCGGGGGCGGTGGTTAAAGAGACCCAGTACTTC. The rearrangement joins TRBV29-1 to TRBJ2-5, with D perhaps TRBD1 or TRBD2 (6 bases each). Germline values: CDR1 SQVTM, CDR2 ANQGSEA. This CDR3 has 15 residues. V lost 3 bases and J 3 bases, leaving 17 bases between the germline ends.

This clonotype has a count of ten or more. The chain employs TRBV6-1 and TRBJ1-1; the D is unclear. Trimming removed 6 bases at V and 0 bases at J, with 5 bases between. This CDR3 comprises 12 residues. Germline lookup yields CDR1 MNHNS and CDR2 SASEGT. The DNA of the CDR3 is TGTGCCAGCAGGGGGATGAACACTGAAGCTTTCTTT. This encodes CASRGMNTEAFF.

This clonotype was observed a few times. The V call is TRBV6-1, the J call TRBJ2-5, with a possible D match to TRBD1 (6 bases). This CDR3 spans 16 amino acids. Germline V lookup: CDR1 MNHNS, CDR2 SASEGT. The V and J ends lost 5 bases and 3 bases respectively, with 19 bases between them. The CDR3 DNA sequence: TGTGCCAGCAGTCCTCTGACAGGTGTTCCCAAAGAGACCCAGTACTTC. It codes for CASSPLTGVPKETQYF.

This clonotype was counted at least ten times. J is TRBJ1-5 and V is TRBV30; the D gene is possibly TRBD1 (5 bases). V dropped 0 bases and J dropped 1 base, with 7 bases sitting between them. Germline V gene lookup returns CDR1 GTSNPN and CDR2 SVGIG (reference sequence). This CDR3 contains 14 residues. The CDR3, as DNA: TGTGCCTGGAGTGTATGGGGGAGCAATCAGCCCCAGCATTTT. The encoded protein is CAWSVWGSNQPQHF.

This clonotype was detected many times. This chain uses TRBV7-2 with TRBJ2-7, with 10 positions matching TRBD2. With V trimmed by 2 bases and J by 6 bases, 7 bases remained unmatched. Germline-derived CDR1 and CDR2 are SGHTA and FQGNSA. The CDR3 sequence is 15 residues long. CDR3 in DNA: TGTGCCAGCAGCTTAACAAGCGGGGGGGCCTCCGAGCAGTACTTC. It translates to CASSLTSGGASEQYF.

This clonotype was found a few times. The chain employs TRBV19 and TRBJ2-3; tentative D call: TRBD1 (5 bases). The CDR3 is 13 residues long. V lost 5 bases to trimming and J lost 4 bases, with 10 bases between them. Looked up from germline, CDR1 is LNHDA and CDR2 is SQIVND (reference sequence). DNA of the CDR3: TGTGCCAGTAGTGAGCAGGGTTCAGATACGCAGTATTTT. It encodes CASSEQGSDTQYF.

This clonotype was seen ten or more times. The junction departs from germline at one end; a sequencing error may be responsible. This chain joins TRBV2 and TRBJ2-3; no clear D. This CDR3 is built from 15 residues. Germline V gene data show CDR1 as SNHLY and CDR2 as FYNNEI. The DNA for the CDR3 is TGTGCCGGCAGTGAAATCTCATCCCGGCCAGATACGCAGTATTTT. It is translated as CAGSEISSRPDTQYF. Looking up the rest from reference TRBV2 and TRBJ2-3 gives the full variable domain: EPEVTQTPSHQVTQMGQEVILRCVPISNHLYFYWYRQILGQKVEFLVSFYNNEISEKSEIFDDQFSVERPDGSNFTLKIRSTKLEDSAMYFCAGSEISSRPDTQYFGPGTRLTVL.